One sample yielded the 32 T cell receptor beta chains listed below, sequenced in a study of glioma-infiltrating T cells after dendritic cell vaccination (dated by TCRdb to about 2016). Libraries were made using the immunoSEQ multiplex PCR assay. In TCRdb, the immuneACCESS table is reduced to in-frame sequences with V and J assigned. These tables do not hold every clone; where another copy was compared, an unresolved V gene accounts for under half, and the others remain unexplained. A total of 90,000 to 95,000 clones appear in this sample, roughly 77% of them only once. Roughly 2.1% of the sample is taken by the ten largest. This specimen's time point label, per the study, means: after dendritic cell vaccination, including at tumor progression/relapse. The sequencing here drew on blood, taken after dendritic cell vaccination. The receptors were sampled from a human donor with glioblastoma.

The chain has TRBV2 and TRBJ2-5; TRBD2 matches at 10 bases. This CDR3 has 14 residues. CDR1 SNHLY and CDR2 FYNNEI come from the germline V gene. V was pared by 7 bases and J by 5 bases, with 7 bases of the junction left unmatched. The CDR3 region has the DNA TGTGCCAGCACGGAGCGGGGGGGCTTCGAGACCCAGTACTTC. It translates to CASTERGGFETQYF.

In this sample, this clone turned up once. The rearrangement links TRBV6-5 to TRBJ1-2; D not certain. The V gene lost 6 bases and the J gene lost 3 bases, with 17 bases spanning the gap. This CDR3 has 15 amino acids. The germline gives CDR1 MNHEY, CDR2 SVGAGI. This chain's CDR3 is CASSHRSGVYYGYTF. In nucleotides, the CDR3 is TGTGCCAGCAGCCATCGATCCGGGGTGTACTATGGCTACACCTTC.

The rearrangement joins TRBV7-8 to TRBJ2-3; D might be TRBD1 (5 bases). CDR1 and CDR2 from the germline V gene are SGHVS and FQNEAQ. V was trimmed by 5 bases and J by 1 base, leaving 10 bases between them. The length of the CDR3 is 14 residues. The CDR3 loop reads CASSGARGTDTQYF. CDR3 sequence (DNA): TGTGCCAGCAGCGGGGCCCGGGGCACAGATACGCAGTATTTT.

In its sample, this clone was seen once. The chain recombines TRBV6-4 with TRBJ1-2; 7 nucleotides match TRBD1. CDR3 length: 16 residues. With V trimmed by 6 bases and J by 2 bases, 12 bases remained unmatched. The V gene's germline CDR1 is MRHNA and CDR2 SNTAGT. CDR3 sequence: CASSAGTALVNYGYTF. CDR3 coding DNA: TGTGCCAGCAGCGCCGGGACAGCTCTTGTGAACTATGGCTACACCTTC.

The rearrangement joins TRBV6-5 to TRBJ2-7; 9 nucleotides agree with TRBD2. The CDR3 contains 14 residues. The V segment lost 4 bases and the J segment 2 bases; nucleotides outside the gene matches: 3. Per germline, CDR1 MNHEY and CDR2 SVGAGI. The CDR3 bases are TGTGCCAGCAGTTCTGCGGGGGGGGCCTACGAGCAGTACTTC. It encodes CASSSAGGAYEQYF.

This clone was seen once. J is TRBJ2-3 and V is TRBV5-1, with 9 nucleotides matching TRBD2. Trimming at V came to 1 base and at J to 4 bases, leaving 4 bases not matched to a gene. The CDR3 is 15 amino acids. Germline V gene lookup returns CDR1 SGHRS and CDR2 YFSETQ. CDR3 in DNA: TGCGCCAGCAGCTTGACGGGCGGGAGGGCAGATACGCAGTATTTT. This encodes CASSLTGGRADTQYF.

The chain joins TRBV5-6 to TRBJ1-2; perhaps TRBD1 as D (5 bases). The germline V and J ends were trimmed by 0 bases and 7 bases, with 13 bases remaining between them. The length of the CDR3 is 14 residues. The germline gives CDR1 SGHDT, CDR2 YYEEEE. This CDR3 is CASSLAGISGGYTF. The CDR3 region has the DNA TGTGCCAGCAGCTTGGCAGGGATTTCAGGTGGCTACACCTTC.

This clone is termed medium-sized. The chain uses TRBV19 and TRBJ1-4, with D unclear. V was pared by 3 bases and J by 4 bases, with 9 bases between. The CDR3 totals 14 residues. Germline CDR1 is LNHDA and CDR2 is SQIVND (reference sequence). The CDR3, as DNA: TGTGCCAGTAGTATCAACCTAAGTAATGAAAAACTGTTTTTT. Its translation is CASSINLSNEKLFF. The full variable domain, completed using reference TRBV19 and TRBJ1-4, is DGGITQSPKYLFRKEGQNVTLSCEQNLNHDAMYWYRQDPGQGLRLIYYSQIVNDFQKGDIAEGYSVSREKKESFPLTVTSAQKNPTAFYLCASSINLSNEKLFFGSGTQLSVL.

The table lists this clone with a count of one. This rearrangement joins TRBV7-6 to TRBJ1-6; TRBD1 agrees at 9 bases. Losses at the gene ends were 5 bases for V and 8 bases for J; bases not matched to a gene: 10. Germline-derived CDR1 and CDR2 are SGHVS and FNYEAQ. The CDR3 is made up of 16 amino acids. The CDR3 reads CASSQGGTGLDSPLHF. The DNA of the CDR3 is TGTGCCAGCAGCCAAGGAGGGACAGGGTTGGATTCACCCCTCCACTTT.

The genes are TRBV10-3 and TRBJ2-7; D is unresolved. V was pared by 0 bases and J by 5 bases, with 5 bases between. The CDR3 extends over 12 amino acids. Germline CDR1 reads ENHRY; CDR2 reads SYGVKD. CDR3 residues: CAISESEHEQYF. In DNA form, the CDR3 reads TGTGCCATCAGTGAGTCGGAGCACGAGCAGTACTTC.

The CDR3 DNA reads as TGTGCCAGCAGCTCTGGACTAGCGGGGTACCAAGAGACCCAGTACTTC. This sequence encodes CASSSGLAGYQETQYF. The genes are TRBV7-9 and TRBJ2-5; the match to TRBD2 covers 12 bases. V lost 4 bases to trimming and J lost 0 bases; unmatched junction nucleotides: 3. Germline V CDR1 and CDR2: SEHNR, FQNEAQ (reference sequence). The CDR3 sequence is 16 residues long.

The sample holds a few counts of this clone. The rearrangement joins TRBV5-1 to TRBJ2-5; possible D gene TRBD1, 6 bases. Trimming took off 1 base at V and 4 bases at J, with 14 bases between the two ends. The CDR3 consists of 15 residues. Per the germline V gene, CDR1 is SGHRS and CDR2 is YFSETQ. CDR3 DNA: TGCGCCAGCAGCTTGACAGGGTTTGGTCGAGAGACCCAGTACTTC. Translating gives CASSLTGFGRETQYF.

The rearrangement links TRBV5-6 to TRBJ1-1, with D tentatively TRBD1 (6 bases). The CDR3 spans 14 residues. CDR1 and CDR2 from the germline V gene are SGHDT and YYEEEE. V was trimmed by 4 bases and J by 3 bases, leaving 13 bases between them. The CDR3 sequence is CASSGDISYTEAFF. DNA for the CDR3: TGTGCCAGCAGCGGGGACATAAGTTACACTGAAGCTTTCTTT.

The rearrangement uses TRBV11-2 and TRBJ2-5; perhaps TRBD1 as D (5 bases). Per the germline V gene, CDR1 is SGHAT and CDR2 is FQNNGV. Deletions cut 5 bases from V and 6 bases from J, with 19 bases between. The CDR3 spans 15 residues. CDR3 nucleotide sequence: TGTGCCAGCAGCCCCGACCCAGGGAAAATGCAGACCCAGTACTTC. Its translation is CASSPDPGKMQTQYF.

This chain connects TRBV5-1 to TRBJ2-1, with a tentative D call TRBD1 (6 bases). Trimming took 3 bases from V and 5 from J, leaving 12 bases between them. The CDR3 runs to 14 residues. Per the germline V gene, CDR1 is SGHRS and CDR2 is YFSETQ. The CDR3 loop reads CASSSQTGHNEQFF. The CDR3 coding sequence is TGCGCCAGCAGCTCACAGACAGGACACAATGAGCAGTTCTTC.

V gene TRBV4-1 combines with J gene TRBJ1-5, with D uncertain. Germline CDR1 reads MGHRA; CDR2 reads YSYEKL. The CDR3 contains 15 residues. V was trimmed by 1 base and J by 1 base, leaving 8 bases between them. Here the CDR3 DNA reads TGCGCCAGCAGCCAAGCGGAGCTCAGCAATCAGCCCCAGCATTTT. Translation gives CASSQAELSNQPQHF.

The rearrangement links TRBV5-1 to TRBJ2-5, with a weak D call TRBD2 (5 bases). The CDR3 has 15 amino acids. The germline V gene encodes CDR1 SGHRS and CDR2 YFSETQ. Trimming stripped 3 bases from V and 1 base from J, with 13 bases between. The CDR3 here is CASSSGSGVQETQYF. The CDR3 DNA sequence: TGCGCCAGCAGCTCGGGCTCCGGGGTCCAAGAGACCCAGTACTTC. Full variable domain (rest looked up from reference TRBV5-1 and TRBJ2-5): KAGVTQTPRYLIKTRGQQVTLSCSPISGHRSVSWYQQTPGQGLQFLFEYFSETQRNKGNFPGRFSGRQFSNSRSEMNVSTLELGDSALYLCASSSGSGVQETQYFGPGTRLLVL.

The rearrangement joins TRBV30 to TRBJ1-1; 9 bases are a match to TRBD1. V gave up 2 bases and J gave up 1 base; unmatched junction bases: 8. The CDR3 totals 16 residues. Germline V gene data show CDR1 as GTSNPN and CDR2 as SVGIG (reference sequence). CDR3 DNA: TGTGCCTGGAGTCGACAGGGGGGGTCGACGAACACTGAAGCTTTCTTT. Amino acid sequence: CAWSRQGGSTNTEAFF.

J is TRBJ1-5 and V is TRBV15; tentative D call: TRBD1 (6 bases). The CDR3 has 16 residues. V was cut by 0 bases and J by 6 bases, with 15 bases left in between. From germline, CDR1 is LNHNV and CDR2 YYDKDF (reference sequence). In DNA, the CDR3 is TGTGCCACCAGCAGAGATCGGGGGGGGGCGGCTCAGCCCCAGCATTTT. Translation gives CATSRDRGGAAQPQHF.

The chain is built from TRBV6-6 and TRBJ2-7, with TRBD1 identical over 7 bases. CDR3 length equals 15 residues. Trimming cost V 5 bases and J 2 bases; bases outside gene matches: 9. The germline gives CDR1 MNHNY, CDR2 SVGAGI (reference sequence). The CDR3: CASSPTGDGPYEQYV. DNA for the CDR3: TGTGCCAGCAGTCCTACAGGGGATGGGCCCTACGAGCAGTACGTC.

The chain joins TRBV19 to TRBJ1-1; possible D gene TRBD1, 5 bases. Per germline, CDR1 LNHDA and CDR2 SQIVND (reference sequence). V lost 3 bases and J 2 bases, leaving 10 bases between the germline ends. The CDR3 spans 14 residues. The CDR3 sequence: CASSIWGPNTEAFF. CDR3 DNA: TGTGCCAGTAGTATCTGGGGCCCAAACACTGAAGCTTTCTTT. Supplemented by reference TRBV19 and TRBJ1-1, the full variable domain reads DGGITQSPKYLFRKEGQNVTLSCEQNLNHDAMYWYRQDPGQGLRLIYYSQIVNDFQKGDIAEGYSVSREKKESFPLTVTSAQKNPTAFYLCASSIWGPNTEAFFGQGTRLTVV.

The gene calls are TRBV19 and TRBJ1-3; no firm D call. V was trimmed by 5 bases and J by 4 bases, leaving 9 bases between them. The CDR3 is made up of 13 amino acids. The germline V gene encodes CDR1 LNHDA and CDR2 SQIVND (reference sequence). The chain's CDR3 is CASSLEVGNTIYF. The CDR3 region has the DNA TGTGCCAGTAGTCTGGAGGTCGGAAACACCATATATTTT.

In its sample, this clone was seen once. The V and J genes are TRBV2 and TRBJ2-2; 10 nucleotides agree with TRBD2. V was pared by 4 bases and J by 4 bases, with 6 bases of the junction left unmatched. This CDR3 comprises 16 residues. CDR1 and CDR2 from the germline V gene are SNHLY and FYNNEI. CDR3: CASSAGAGGVTGELFF. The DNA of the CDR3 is TGTGCCAGCAGTGCCGGAGCGGGGGGGGTCACCGGGGAGCTGTTTTTT.

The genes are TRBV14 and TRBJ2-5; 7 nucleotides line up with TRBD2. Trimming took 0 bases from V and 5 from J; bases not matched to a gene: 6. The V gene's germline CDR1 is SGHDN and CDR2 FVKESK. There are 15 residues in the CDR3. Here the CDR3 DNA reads TGTGCCAGCAGCCAAGAGAAACGGCGGGGGGAGACCCAGTACTTC. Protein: CASSQEKRRGETQYF.

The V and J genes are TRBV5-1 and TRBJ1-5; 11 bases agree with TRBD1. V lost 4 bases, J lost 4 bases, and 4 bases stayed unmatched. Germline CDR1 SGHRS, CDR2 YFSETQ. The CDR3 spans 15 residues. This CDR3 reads CASSAGQGANQPQHF. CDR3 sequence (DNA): TGCGCCAGCAGCGCCGGACAGGGGGCTAATCAGCCCCAGCATTTT.

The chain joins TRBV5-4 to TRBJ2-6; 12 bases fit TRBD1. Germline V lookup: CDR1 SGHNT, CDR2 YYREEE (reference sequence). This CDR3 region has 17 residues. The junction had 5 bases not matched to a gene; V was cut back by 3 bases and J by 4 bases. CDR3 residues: CASSWGQGAMGANVLTF. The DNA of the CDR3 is TGTGCCAGCAGCTGGGGACAGGGGGCGATGGGGGCCAACGTCCTGACTTTC.

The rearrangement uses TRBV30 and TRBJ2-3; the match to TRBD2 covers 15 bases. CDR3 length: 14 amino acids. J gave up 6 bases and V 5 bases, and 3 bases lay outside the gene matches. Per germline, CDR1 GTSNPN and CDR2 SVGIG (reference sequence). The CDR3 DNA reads TGTGCCTGGTCCGGGACTAGCGGGAGGGATACGCAGTATTTT. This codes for CAWSGTSGRDTQYF.

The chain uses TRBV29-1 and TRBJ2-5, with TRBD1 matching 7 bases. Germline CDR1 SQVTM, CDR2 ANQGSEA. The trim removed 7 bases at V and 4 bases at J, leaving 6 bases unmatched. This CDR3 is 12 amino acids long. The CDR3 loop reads CSALTGSETQYF. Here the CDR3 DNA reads TGCAGCGCTCTGACAGGGTCAGAGACCCAGTACTTC.

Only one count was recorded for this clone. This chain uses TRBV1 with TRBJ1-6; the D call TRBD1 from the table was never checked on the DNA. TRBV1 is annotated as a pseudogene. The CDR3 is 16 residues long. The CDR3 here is CTTPTCRGVYNSPLHF. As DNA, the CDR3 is TGCACCACCCCGACCTGCAGGGGCGTATATAATTCACCCCTCCACTTT.

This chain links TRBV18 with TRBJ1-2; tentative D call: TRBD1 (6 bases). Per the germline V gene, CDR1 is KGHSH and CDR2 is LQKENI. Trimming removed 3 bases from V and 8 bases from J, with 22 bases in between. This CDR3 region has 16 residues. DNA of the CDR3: TGTGCCAGCTCACCGCCGGCCCAGGGGCCCTTTTACGGCTACACCTTC. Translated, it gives CASSPPAQGPFYGYTF. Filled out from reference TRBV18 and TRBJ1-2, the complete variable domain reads NAGVMQNPRHLVRRRGQEARLRCSPMKGHSHVYWYRQLPEEGLKFMVYLQKENIIDESGMPKERFSAEFPKEGPSILRIQQVVRGDSAAYFCASSPPAQGPFYGYTFGSGTRLTVV.

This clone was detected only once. The CDR3 reads CASSVGEATSVYGELFF. The CDR3 nucleotides are TGTGCCAGCAGCGTAGGAGAAGCCACGTCGGTTTACGGGGAGCTGTTTTTT. This rearrangement joins TRBV9 to TRBJ2-2, with no clear D. This CDR3 spans 17 amino acids. V gave up 0 bases and J gave up 7 bases, with 19 bases separating them. Germline CDR1 SGDLS, CDR2 YYNGEE. The whole variable domain, filled in from reference TRBV9 and TRBJ2-2, reads DSGVTQTPKHLITATGQRVTLRCSPRSGDLSVYWYQQSLDQGLQFLIQYYNGEERAKGNILERFSAQQFPDLHSELNLSSLELGDSALYFCASSVGEATSVYGELFFGEGSRLTVL.

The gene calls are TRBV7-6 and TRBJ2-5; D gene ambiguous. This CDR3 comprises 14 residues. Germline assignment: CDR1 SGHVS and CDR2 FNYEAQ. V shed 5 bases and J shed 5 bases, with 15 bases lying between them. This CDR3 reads CASSVVNTGETQYF. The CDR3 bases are TGTGCCAGCAGCGTCGTTAACACCGGGGAGACCCAGTACTTC.